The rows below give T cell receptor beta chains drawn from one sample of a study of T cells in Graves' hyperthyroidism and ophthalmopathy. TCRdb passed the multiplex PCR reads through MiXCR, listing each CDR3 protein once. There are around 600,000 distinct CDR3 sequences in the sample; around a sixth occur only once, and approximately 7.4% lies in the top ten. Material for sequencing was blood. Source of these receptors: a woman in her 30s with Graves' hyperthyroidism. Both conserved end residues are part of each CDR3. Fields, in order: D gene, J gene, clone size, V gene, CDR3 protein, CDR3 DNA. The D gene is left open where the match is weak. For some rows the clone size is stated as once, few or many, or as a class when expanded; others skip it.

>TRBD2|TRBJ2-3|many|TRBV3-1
CASSQETSGRLRDTQYF
TGTGCCAGCAGCCAAGAAACTAGCGGGAGGCTGAGAGATACGCAGTATTTT
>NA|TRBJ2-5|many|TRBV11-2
CASSSGGRGVSQETQYF
TGTGCCAGCAGCTCCGGGGGCAGGGGGGTATCCCAAGAGACCCAGTACTTC
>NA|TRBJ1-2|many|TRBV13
CASSLGQRTVYGYTF
TGTGCCAGCAGCTTAGGGCAGAGGACGGTCTATGGCTACACCTTC
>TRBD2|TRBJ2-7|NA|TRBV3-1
CASSPLAGYEQYF
TGTGCCAGCAGCCCTCTAGCGGGCTACGAGCAGTACTTC
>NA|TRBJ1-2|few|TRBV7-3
CASSLATADYGYTF
TGTGCCAGCAGCTTAGCCACAGCAGACTATGGCTACACCTTC
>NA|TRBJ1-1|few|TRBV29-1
CSVSTGGATEAFF
TGCAGCGTTTCCACGGGGGGGGCTACTGAAGCTTTCTTT
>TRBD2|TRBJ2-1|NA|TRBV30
CAWSVGLEVGEQFF
TGTGCCTGGAGTGTGGGACTAGAAGTAGGTGAGCAGTTCTTC
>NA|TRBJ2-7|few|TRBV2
CASSVTGKDEQYF
TGTGCCAGCAGTGTAACAGGGAAGGACGAGCAGTACTTC
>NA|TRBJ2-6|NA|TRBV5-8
CASSSWTANVLTF
TGTGCCAGCAGCTCCTGGACGGCCAACGTCCTGACTTTC
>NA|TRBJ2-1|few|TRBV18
CASSPHPPGAYNEQFF
TGTGCCAGCTCACCACATCCTCCAGGGGCCTACAATGAGCAGTTCTTC
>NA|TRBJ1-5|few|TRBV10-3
CAISDLQGMSQPQHF
TGTGCCATCAGTGACCTTCAGGGTATGAGTCAGCCCCAGCATTTT
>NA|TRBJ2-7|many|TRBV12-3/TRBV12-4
CASSLTEPYEQYF
TGTGCCAGCAGTTTGACAGAGCCCTACGAGCAGTACTTC
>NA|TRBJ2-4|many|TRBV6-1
CASMAGNIQYF
TGTGCCAGCATGGCGGGGAACATTCAGTACTTC
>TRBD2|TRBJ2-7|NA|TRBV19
CASSSRLAGVSPFGHEQYF
TGTGCCAGTAGTTCTCGACTAGCGGGAGTGAGTCCCTTTGGCCACGAGCAGTACTTC
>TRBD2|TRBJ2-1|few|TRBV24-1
CATSDGGLAADEQFF
TGTGCCACCAGTGATGGGGGACTAGCGGCTGATGAGCAGTTCTTC
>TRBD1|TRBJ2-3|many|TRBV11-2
CASTILGQGEDTQYF
TGTGCCAGCACAATCCTCGGGCAGGGGGAAGATACGCAGTATTTT
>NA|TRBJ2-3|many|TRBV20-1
CSAILGRQSTDTQYF
TGCAGTGCTATCCTGGGACGGCAAAGCACAGATACGCAGTATTTT
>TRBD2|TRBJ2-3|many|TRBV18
CASSPRESDTDTQYF
TGTGCCAGCTCACCGCGGGAGTCGGACACAGATACGCAGTATTTT
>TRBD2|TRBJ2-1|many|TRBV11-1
CASSFLPTSGSFEQFF
TGTGCCAGCAGCTTCTTGCCGACTAGCGGGAGCTTTGAGCAGTTCTTC
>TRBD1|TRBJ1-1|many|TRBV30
CAWSGTGRTEAFF
TGTGCCTGGAGTGGGACAGGGAGGACTGAAGCTTTCTTT
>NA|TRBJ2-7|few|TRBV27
CASSTDGEQYF
TGTGCCAGCAGCACTGATGGGGAGCAGTACTTC
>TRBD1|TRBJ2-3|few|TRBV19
CASSIRDSGPRDTQYF
TGTGCCAGTAGTATCCGGGACAGTGGCCCCCGGGATACGCAGTATTTT
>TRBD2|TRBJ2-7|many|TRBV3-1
CASSYLAGGPTYEQYF
TGTGCCAGCAGCTACCTAGCGGGAGGGCCAACCTACGAGCAGTACTTC
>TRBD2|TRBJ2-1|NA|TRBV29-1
CSVEAPASGEQFF
TGCAGCGTTGAGGCCCCGGCTAGCGGTGAGCAGTTCTTC
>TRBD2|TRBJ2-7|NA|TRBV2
CASSGVRAGGPLYEQYF
TGTGCCAGCAGTGGGGTGCGCGCGGGAGGGCCGTTATACGAGCAGTACTTC
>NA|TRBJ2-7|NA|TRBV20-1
CSAIRAWDWGSYEQYF
TGCAGTGCTATACGGGCTTGGGACTGGGGCTCCTACGAGCAGTACTTC
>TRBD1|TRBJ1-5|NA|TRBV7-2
CTSRTGGRQPQHF
TGTACCAGCCGAACAGGGGGCCGTCAGCCCCAGCATTTT
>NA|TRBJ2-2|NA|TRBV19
CASSIGASRADGELFF
TGTGCCAGTAGTATAGGAGCCTCCAGGGCGGACGGGGAGCTGTTTTTT
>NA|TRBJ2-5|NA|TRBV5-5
CASSLARRGPQETQYF
TGTGCCAGCAGCTTGGCGAGGCGGGGCCCCCAAGAGACCCAGTACTTC
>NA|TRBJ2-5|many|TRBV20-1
CSAGVRTQYF
TGCAGTGCGGGGGTGAGGACCCAGTACTTC
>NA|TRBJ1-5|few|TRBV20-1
CSATDTSSQPQHF
TGCAGTGCGACGGACACAAGCAGTCAGCCCCAGCATTTT
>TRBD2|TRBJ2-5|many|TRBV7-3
CASSGGGGETQYF
TGTGCCAGCAGCGGCGGGGGAGGAGAGACCCAGTACTTC
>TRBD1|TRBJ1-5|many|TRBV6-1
CASTMTGVQPQHF
TGTGCCAGCACTATGACAGGGGTTCAGCCCCAGCATTTT
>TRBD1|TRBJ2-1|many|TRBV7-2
CASSERDRSYNEQFF
TGTGCCAGCAGCGAACGGGACAGATCTTACAATGAGCAGTTCTTC
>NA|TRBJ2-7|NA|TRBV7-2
CASSLSGRDMQQYF
TGTGCCAGCAGCTTATCAGGGAGGGACATGCAGCAGTACTTC
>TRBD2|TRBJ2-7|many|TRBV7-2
CASRMWPPLAGVTEQYF
TGTGCCAGCAGAATGTGGCCCCCACTAGCGGGAGTTACCGAGCAGTACTTC
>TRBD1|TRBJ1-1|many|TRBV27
CASSPTVRQGKPNTEAFF
TGTGCCAGCAGTCCAACCGTGAGACAGGGGAAACCGAACACTGAAGCTTTCTTT
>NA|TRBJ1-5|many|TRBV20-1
CSARDGGRNQPQHF
TGCAGTGCTAGAGATGGGGGTCGCAATCAGCCCCAGCATTTT
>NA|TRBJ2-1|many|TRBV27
CASTLEGFYNEQFF
TGTGCCAGCACCCTGGAGGGATTCTACAATGAGCAGTTCTTC
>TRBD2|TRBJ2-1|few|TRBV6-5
CASSYIAGSYNEQFF
TGTGCCAGCAGTTACATAGCGGGCTCCTACAATGAGCAGTTCTTC
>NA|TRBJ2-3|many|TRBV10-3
CAISESRGSPDTQYF
TGTGCCATCAGTGAGTCGAGAGGGAGCCCAGATACGCAGTATTTT
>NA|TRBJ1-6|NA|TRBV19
CASSGAYNSPLHF
TGTGCCAGTAGTGGGGCCTATAATTCACCCCTCCACTTT
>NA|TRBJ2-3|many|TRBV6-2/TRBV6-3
CASSYSTDSTDTQYF
TGTGCCAGCAGTTACTCCACCGACTCCACAGATACGCAGTATTTT
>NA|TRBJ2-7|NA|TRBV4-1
CASSQDTGLAYEQYF
TGCGCCAGCAGCCAAGATACAGGATTGGCCTACGAGCAGTACTTC
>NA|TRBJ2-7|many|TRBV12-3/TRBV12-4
CASSLYREAYEQYF
TGTGCCAGCAGTTTATACAGGGAAGCCTACGAGCAGTACTTC
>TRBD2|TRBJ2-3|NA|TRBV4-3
CASSQQRGIAGGQTDTQYF
TGCGCCAGCAGCCAACAGCGGGGCATAGCGGGAGGGCAGACAGATACGCAGTATTTT
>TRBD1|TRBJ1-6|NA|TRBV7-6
CASARDRASPLHF
TGTGCCAGCGCGAGGGACAGGGCTTCACCCCTCCACTTT
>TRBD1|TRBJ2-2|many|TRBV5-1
CASSPRTGGNTGELFF
TGCGCCAGCAGCCCCAGGACAGGGGGCAACACCGGGGAGCTGTTTTTT
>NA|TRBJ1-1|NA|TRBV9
CASSGRGGNTEAFF
TGTGCCAGCAGCGGCAGGGGTGGGAACACTGAAGCTTTCTTT
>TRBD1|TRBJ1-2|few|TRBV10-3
CAIPGQGARGYTF
TGTGCCATACCTGGACAGGGGGCGAGAGGCTACACCTTC
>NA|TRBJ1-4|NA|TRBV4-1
CASSHSRDANEKLFF
TGCGCCAGCAGCCATTCCAGGGATGCTAATGAAAAACTGTTTTTT